Detailed here is one TCR beta chain. Its target is not known. The sample originates from a study of graft-versus-host responses after intestinal transplantation. Study context: Among the recipients, all got anti-thymocyte globulin induction and then tacrolimus and steroids for roughly three years.

Germline V gene lookup returns CDR1 GTSNPN and CDR2 SVGIG (reference sequence). The V and J ends lost 2 bases and 8 bases respectively, with 12 bases between them. The CDR3 loop spans 12 amino acids. Assay used: immunoSEQ multiplex PCR; TCRdb lists only in-frame clones, some missing. This sample yields about 26,000 clones, of which roughly 80% are seen a single time; 0.65% to 0.75% belongs to the top ten. Notes on the study in general: Recipient marrow harbored GvH clones, some of which surfaced first in ileum or blood.

This clonotype was obtained from a human donor who received an intestinal transplant. Sequenced material: unstimulated CD4+ T cells sorted from spleen or lymph node cells, taken before intestinal transplant. The J gene is TRBJ1-2, the V gene TRBV30, with D possibly matching TRBD1 (5 bases). The CDR3, as DNA: TGTGCCTGGAGTTTTGGAGGGGACGGCTACACCTTC. This translates into CAWSFGGDGYTF.